This T cell receptor (beta chain) was identified during a study of vaccination effects on CD4 cells after COVID-19. Study details: With the ViraFEST assay, the study expanded antigen-specific CD4+ T cells using viral peptide pools, then sequenced them. Findings of the study overall: After vaccination of healthy people, only 1 of 255 vaccine-induced clones cross-reacted with common cold coronaviruses.

A 10-day culture period preceded the isolation of CD4+ T cells. Sequenced by immunoSEQ multiplex PCR; TCRdb stores in-frame clones only, minus some. Of 70,000 to 75,000 clones in the sample, roughly 80% were seen once. A note on this clone: Antigen unknown.

The germline CDR1 and CDR2 sequences are MNHEY and SVGAGI. The CDR3 covers 14 residues. V lost 6 bases, J lost 8 bases, and 7 bases stayed unmatched. This chain uses TRBV6-5 with TRBJ1-4; TRBD1 agrees at 9 bases. This TCR derives from a human donor who received a COVID-19 vaccine. This specimen consisted of CD4+ T cells from PBMCs cultured without peptide, obtained before COVID-19 vaccination. In DNA, the CDR3 is TGTGCCAGCAGGCCGACAGGGGGGCGGGAAAAACTGTTTTTT. This gives the protein CASRPTGGREKLFF.